This T cell receptor (beta chain) was captured by sequencing in a study of T cell changes during pregnancy in multiple sclerosis (dated by TCRdb to the late 2010s). Regarding the complete study: The study looked at changes in the T cell repertoire across pregnancy in women with multiple sclerosis.

To prepare the library, the immunoSEQ multiplex PCR assay was applied. In TCRdb, the immuneACCESS table is reduced to in-frame sequences with V and J assigned. These tables do not hold every clone; where another copy was compared, an unresolved V gene accounts for under half, and the others remain unexplained. The sample contains 38,000 or so clones, around 90% of them found a single time. Around 0.41% of the sample is taken by the ten largest. The germline V and J ends show losses of 6 bases and 8 bases respectively, and no gene match explains 6 bases of the junction. The germline V gene (reference sequence) specifies LNHDA as CDR1 and SQIVND as CDR2. Measured from the cysteine to the phenylalanine, the CDR3 is 12 residues long. Solely the CDR3 DNA is kept, with 36 bases framed from the first base. A word on this clone: This receptor's antigen is unknown. The record has no base qualities; no much larger clone is one base away.

This sequence uses TRBV19 and TRBJ1-1, with 7 bases aligning to TRBD1. The specimen was CD4+ T cells from peripheral blood mononuclear cells, collected in the third trimester of pregnancy. The origin of this receptor is a female donor with multiple sclerosis, enrolled in a pregnancy study. At the DNA level, the sequence is TGTGCCAGTAGACCCAGGGGGTCCGAAGCTTTCTTT. Translated, this gives CASRPRGSEAFF.